The sequence of this T cell receptor beta chain was determined in a study of radiation and T cells in renal cell carcinoma. Generated by immunoSEQ multiplex PCR, the TCRdb table keeps only in-frame clones and is missing some. The sample yields about 130,000 clones, 81% seen once. This CDR3 contains 15 residues. Germline V gene data show CDR1 as SGHNT and CDR2 as YYREEE (reference sequence). Deletions cut 6 bases from V and 6 bases from J, with 22 bases between. Findings and limits, study-wide: Top tumor clonotypes rose in blood 2 weeks post-radiation, then contracted.

On this clone itself: Its antigen is undetermined.

Time point noted: blood 2 weeks post-SBRT. The treatment denotes: 15 Gy SBRT to primary tumor, nephrectomy 4 weeks later. The source was blood, collected from a patient whose treatment included radiotherapy and nephrectomy. The TCR originated in a middle-aged man with renal cell carcinoma. The gene calls are TRBV5-4 and TRBJ2-7; D unclear. The CDR3 DNA reads TGTGCCAGCACCACAATCGGCAGCCCCTCGGGCGAGCAGTACTTC. Translation: CASTTIGSPSGEQYF.